This entry lists 20 T cell receptor beta chains sequenced from one sample in a study of shared clonotypes between healthy human individuals. The protocol was immunoSEQ multiplex PCR, while the TCRdb copy is restricted to in-frame clones and leaves out a portion. This sample has about 1.5 million clones, with 95% to 99% found just once. The sequencing input was naive CD4+ T cells sorted from blood. Specified subset: CD45RA+ positively selected. The receptor source for this set is a man aged 30 to 45 in good health.

The chain's CDR3 is CASSPLVGLGSNQPQHF. CDR3 bases: TGTGCCAGCAGCCCCCTGGTAGGGTTGGGGAGCAATCAGCCCCAGCATTTT. The chain combines TRBV7-2 with TRBJ1-5; no reliable D call. Germline assignment: CDR1 SGHTA and CDR2 FQGNSA. The CDR3 length is 17 residues. Deletions cut 5 bases from V and 1 base from J, with 18 bases between.

The rearrangement uses TRBV27 and TRBJ2-1, with D unclear. V lost 6 bases and J 5 bases, leaving 17 bases between the germline ends. The CDR3 totals 15 residues. CDR1 MNHEY and CDR2 SMNVEV come from the germline V gene (reference sequence). The CDR3 here is CASRLLLSSDNEQFF. The CDR3 region has the DNA TGTGCCAGCAGGTTACTCCTATCCTCGGACAATGAGCAGTTCTTC.

This chain joins TRBV6-1 and TRBJ1-1; D ambiguous. There are 13 residues in the CDR3. CDR1 is MNHNS and CDR2 is SASEGT in the germline V gene. V gave up 5 bases and J gave up 0 bases, with 7 bases separating them. This CDR3 is CASSNHLNTEAFF. In nucleotides, the CDR3 is TGTGCCAGCAGTAACCACCTGAACACTGAAGCTTTCTTT.

The gene calls are TRBV7-2 and TRBJ2-4; D ambiguous. The CDR3 is made up of 15 amino acids. V was pared by 0 bases and J by 0 bases, with 6 bases between. CDR1 is SGHTA and CDR2 is FQGNSA in the germline V gene. The CDR3 DNA sequence: TGTGCCAGCAGCTTAGCAGGAGTAGCCAAAAACATTCAGTACTTC. Amino acid sequence: CASSLAGVAKNIQYF.

This clone was counted once. The gene calls are TRBV15 and TRBJ2-7; TRBD2 aligns across 8 bases. The length of the CDR3 is 15 residues. Germline values: CDR1 LNHNV, CDR2 YYDKDF (reference sequence). After removal of 1 base from V and 3 bases from J, the junction contained 5 bases not matched to a gene. The CDR3 reads CATSRVAGGHYEQYF. The CDR3 coding sequence is TGTGCCACCAGCAGAGTTGCGGGAGGACACTACGAGCAGTACTTC.

V gene TRBV13 combines with J gene TRBJ2-5, with D unclear. The CDR3 runs to 11 residues. Trimming shortened V by 1 base and J by 3 bases, and 0 bases separated the two germline ends. Per germline, CDR1 PRHDT and CDR2 FYEKMQ (reference sequence). This chain's CDR3 is CASSLEETQYF. The CDR3 DNA reads TGTGCCAGCAGCTTAGAAGAGACCCAGTACTTC. Combining the CDR3 with reference TRBV13 and TRBJ2-5 gives the whole variable domain AAGVIQSPRHLIKEKRETATLKCYPIPRHDTVYWYQQGPGQDPQFLISFYEKMQSDKGSIPDRFSAQQFSDYHSELNMSSLELGDSALYFCASSLEETQYFGPGTRLLVL.

The rearrangement uses TRBV9 and TRBJ1-3; possible D gene TRBD1, 6 bases. The CDR3 sequence is 16 residues long. Trimming pared 2 bases from V and 1 base from J, leaving 13 bases between. Germline assignment: CDR1 SGDLS and CDR2 YYNGEE. CDR3 sequence (DNA): TGTGCCAGCAGCGTTTTGACAGGCATGTCTGGAAACACCATATATTTT. This gives the protein CASSVLTGMSGNTIYF. The full variable domain, with the rest looked up from reference TRBV9 and TRBJ1-3, is DSGVTQTPKHLITATGQRVTLRCSPRSGDLSVYWYQQSLDQGLQFLIQYYNGEERAKGNILERFSAQQFPDLHSELNLSSLELGDSALYFCASSVLTGMSGNTIYFGEGSWLTVV.

The rearrangement joins TRBV21-1 to TRBJ2-3; TRBD2, the table's D call, lacks a check against the DNA. TRBV21-1 is a pseudogene locus. This CDR3 comprises 14 residues. For the CDR3, the DNA is TGTGCCAGCAGCAACAAGGGAGGGGAGGATACGCAGTATTTT. This gives the protein CASSNKGGEDTQYF.

The chain employs TRBV5-1 and TRBJ1-5; D unresolved. With 2 bases removed from V and 3 bases from J, the gap between germline ends came to 9 bases. This CDR3 spans 14 amino acids. Germline CDR1 reads SGHRS; CDR2 reads YFSETQ. The CDR3 sequence is CASSLGQINQPQHF. In DNA, the CDR3 is TGCGCCAGCAGCTTAGGTCAGATCAATCAGCCCCAGCATTTT.

The chain couples TRBV5-5 to TRBJ2-1; 11 nucleotides align to TRBD2. From germline, CDR1 is SGHKS and CDR2 YYEKEE (reference sequence). This CDR3 is built from 17 residues. The V segment lost 6 bases and the J segment 8 bases; nucleotides outside the gene matches: 16. The chain's CDR3 is CASIGLSLAGGPHEQFF. Written as DNA, the CDR3 is TGTGCCAGCATCGGACTATCTTTAGCGGGAGGGCCACATGAGCAGTTCTTC. The complete variable domain, with remaining parts taken from reference TRBV5-5 and TRBJ2-1, reads DAGVTQSPTHLIKTRGQQVTLRCSPISGHKSVSWYQQVLGQGPQFIFQYYEKEERGRGNFPDRFSARQFPNYSSELNVNALLLGDSALYLCASIGLSLAGGPHEQFFGPGTRLTVL.

V usage is TRBV15 and J usage is TRBJ2-7, with 8 positions matching TRBD2. The germline gives CDR1 LNHNV, CDR2 YYDKDF (reference sequence). The CDR3 loop spans 14 amino acids. V lost 2 bases to trimming and J lost 5 bases; unmatched junction nucleotides: 5. CDR3 bases: TGTGCCACCAGCAGACCCCTAGCGGGCAACGAGCAGTACTTC. Encoded protein: CATSRPLAGNEQYF. Based on the CDR3 plus reference TRBV15 and TRBJ2-7, the full variable domain is DAMVIQNPRYQVTQFGKPVTLSCSQTLNHNVMYWYQQKSSQAPKLLFHYYDKDFNNEADTPDNFQSRRPNTSFCFLDIRSPGLGDTAMYLCATSRPLAGNEQYFGPGTRLTVT.

The sample holds one count of this clone. CDR3 protein: CASSLVAGFTDTQYF. Written as DNA, the CDR3 is TGTGCCAGCAGCTTGGTAGCGGGCTTCACAGATACGCAGTATTTT. The V call is TRBV5-5, the J call TRBJ2-3; 7 nucleotides match TRBD2. This CDR3 is built from 15 residues. Trimming at V came to 0 bases and at J to 2 bases, leaving 3 bases not matched to a gene. Germline V gene data show CDR1 as SGHKS and CDR2 as YYEKEE (reference sequence).

This clone was found once. This CDR3 is CATSNIAGSHEQYF. CDR3 sequence (DNA): TGTGCCACCAGCAATATAGCGGGAAGCCACGAGCAGTACTTC. This chain uses TRBV15 with TRBJ2-7; 8 bases are shared with TRBD2. Germline CDR1 LNHNV, CDR2 YYDKDF (reference sequence). The CDR3 runs to 14 residues. V was clipped by 4 bases and J by 5 bases; unmatched bases: 7.

V is TRBV7-2 and J is TRBJ2-1; either TRBD1 or TRBD2 may supply D (5 bases each). V was cut by 0 bases and J by 4 bases, with 16 bases left in between. The CDR3 covers 17 residues. CDR1 SGHTA and CDR2 FQGNSA come from the germline V gene. The CDR3 bases are TGTGCCAGCAGCTTAGCGGGGACCCGCAGGCTGTACAATGAGCAGTTCTTC. Translation gives CASSLAGTRRLYNEQFF.

The chain couples TRBV7-9 to TRBJ2-2, with no clear D. Germline CDR1 is SEHNR and CDR2 is FQNEAQ (reference sequence). The CDR3 covers 15 residues. The ends were cut back, 1 base at V and 4 bases at J, with 10 bases in the middle. The CDR3 DNA sequence: TGTGCCAGCAGCTTAGAGAGACTCTCCACCGGGGAGCTGTTTTTT. Protein: CASSLERLSTGELFF.

This clone is a singleton in its sample. The chain recombines TRBV9 with TRBJ2-3; D remains unclear. This CDR3 has 17 residues. V lost 0 bases, J lost 1 base, and 15 bases lay in between. From germline, CDR1 is SGDLS and CDR2 YYNGEE. The CDR3 bases are TGTGCCAGCAGCGTAGGGACGGCGAGCCGGGGCACAGATACGCAGTATTTT. Its translation is CASSVGTASRGTDTQYF. Full variable domain (missing parts from reference TRBV9 and TRBJ2-3): DSGVTQTPKHLITATGQRVTLRCSPRSGDLSVYWYQQSLDQGLQFLIQYYNGEERAKGNILERFSAQQFPDLHSELNLSSLELGDSALYFCASSVGTASRGTDTQYFGPGTRLTVL.

This clone appeared once. The V and J genes are TRBV6-1 and TRBJ2-7; TRBD1 is a possible D gene (5 bases). The CDR3 extends over 11 amino acids. V was pared by 3 bases and J by 10 bases, with 10 bases between. CDR1 and CDR2 (germline): MNHNS, SASEGT. The CDR3 reads CASSDLTVQYF. Here the CDR3 DNA reads TGTGCCAGCAGTGACCTGACAGTTCAGTACTTC.

The chain uses TRBV11-1 and TRBJ2-2, with D uncertain. CDR1 and CDR2 (germline): SGHAT, FQDESV (reference sequence). The V and J ends lost 2 bases and 2 bases respectively, with 12 bases between them. The CDR3 totals 16 residues. CDR3 in DNA: TGTGCCAGCAGCTTAAGTCGGCACCTAAACACCGGGGAGCTGTTTTTT. Encoded protein: CASSLSRHLNTGELFF.

The V gene is TRBV10-3, the J gene TRBJ1-2, with a weak D call TRBD1 (6 bases). Trimming took 3 bases from V and 5 from J, leaving 19 bases between them. This CDR3 is 16 amino acids long. The germline CDR1 and CDR2 sequences are ENHRY and SYGVKD. CDR3 in amino acids: CAISDETGDFLYGYTF. CDR3 DNA sequence: TGTGCCATCAGTGACGAGACAGGAGACTTTCTGTATGGCTACACCTTC.

V gene TRBV7-6 combines with J gene TRBJ1-5, with D tentatively TRBD1 (5 bases). V shed 2 bases and J shed 6 bases, with 17 bases lying between them. The CDR3 has 16 residues. Germline assignment: CDR1 SGHVS and CDR2 FNYEAQ. The CDR3 here is CASSLSSAGGGQPQHF. DNA for the CDR3: TGTGCCAGCAGCTTATCGTCGGCCGGGGGAGGTCAGCCCCAGCATTTT.